Listed below are T cell receptor beta chains from one sample, sequenced in a study of cytomegalovirus exposure and HLA in healthy donors. Produced via immunoSEQ multiplex PCR; TCRdb's table is partial and in-frame only. This table has about 240,000 clones, 80% to 90% appearing once. Source material: PBMCs. These receptor sequences come from a girl between 2 and 10 years old in good health and CMV-seronegative. Both conserved end residues are part of each CDR3. Each record gives: clone size, J gene, V gene, D gene, CDR3 protein, CDR3 DNA. D genes are given only for firm matches. The listing skips clone size in some rows; elsewhere it reads once, few, many or a size class.

>.|TRBJ1-3|TRBV5-1|.
CASSLDRGNTIYF
TGCGCCAGCAGCTTGGACAGGGGAAACACCATATATTTT
>.|TRBJ2-1|TRBV5-4|.
CASSLRGTYNEQFF
TGTGCCAGCAGCTTGCGGGGTACGTACAATGAGCAGTTCTTC
>.|TRBJ1-5|TRBV9|.
CASSVGGGWNQPQHF
TGTGCCAGCAGCGTAGGGGGGGGTTGGAATCAGCCCCAGCATTTT
>.|TRBJ1-1|TRBV6-6|.
CASSPLQVSPEAFF
TGTGCCAGCAGTCCCCTACAGGTTTCCCCTGAAGCTTTCTTT
>.|TRBJ2-5|TRBV15|.
CATSREGGGRKTQYF
TGTGCCACCAGCAGAGAGGGGGGGGGCCGGAAGACCCAGTACTTC
>.|TRBJ2-7|TRBV18|TRBD1
CASSRSGTGRNEQYF
TGTGCCAGCTCTCGATCCGGGACAGGGAGGAACGAGCAGTACTTC
>.|TRBJ1-4|TRBV5-5|.
CASSLGHPTNEKLFF
TGTGCCAGCAGCTTGGGACATCCAACTAATGAAAAACTGTTTTTT
>.|TRBJ1-6|TRBV6-6|TRBD1
CASSYSGQGDSPLHF
TGTGCCAGCAGTTACTCGGGACAGGGTGATTCACCCCTCCACTTT
>.|TRBJ2-3|TRBV2|TRBD2
CARRLASTDTQYF
TGTGCCCGCCGACTAGCCAGCACAGATACGCAGTATTTT
>.|TRBJ1-1|TRBV5-8|.
CASSLQGLTEAFF
TGTGCCAGCAGCTTGCAGGGGTTGACTGAAGCTTTCTTT
>.|TRBJ2-7|TRBV11-2|TRBD1
CASKAGQGSSYEQYF
TGTGCCAGCAAGGCGGGACAGGGGAGCTCCTACGAGCAGTACTTC
>.|TRBJ2-3|TRBV18|.
CASSPTIMQVTDTQYF
TGTGCCAGCTCACCCACCATCATGCAGGTCACAGATACGCAGTATTTT
>.|TRBJ1-2|TRBV6-5|TRBD1
CASSWTGAGGYTF
TGTGCCAGCAGTTGGACAGGGGCAGGGGGCTACACCTTC
>once|TRBJ2-5|TRBV15|.
CATSRGLQETQYF
TGTGCCACCAGCAGGGGGCTTCAAGAGACCCAGTACTTC
>few|TRBJ2-3|TRBV13|.
CASSLGAADTQYF
TGTGCCAGCAGCTTAGGTGCGGCAGATACGCAGTATTTT
>.|TRBJ2-1|TRBV19|TRBD2
CASSIGGGSGSLNEQFF
TGTGCCAGTAGTATAGGGGGGGGGAGCGGGAGTTTAAATGAGCAGTTCTTC
>.|TRBJ2-4|TRBV2|.
CASSERGGKNIQYF
TGTGCCAGCAGTGAACGGGGTGGAAAAAACATTCAGTACTTC
>.|TRBJ2-5|TRBV5-6|TRBD1
CASSLTGQGETQYF
TGTGCCAGCAGCTTGACGGGACAGGGGGAGACCCAGTACTTC
>once|TRBJ1-6|TRBV6-5|TRBD1
CASSYVGQGDSPLHF
TGTGCCAGCAGTTACGTAGGACAGGGGGATTCACCCCTCCACTTT
>.|TRBJ2-7|TRBV7-9|TRBD1
CASSWGQGAGEQYF
TGTGCCAGCAGCTGGGGACAGGGGGCAGGCGAGCAGTACTTC
>.|TRBJ2-1|TRBV6-1|.
CASRLGGYNEQFF
TGTGCCAGCAGACTAGGCGGGTACAATGAGCAGTTCTTC
>.|TRBJ1-2|TRBV2|.
CASSQVNYGYTF
TGTGCCAGCAGCCAGGTGAACTATGGCTACACCTTC
>.|TRBJ2-7|TRBV5-4|TRBD1
CASSTGTASYEQYF
TGTGCCAGCAGCACCGGGACAGCCTCCTACGAGCAGTACTTC
>.|TRBJ2-1|TRBV6-5|TRBD2
CASSYLRETEHEQFF
TGTGCCAGCAGTTACTTGCGGGAGACGGAGCATGAGCAGTTCTTC
>.|TRBJ1-3|TRBV6-4|.
CASSLKQGVTGNTIYF
TGTGCCAGCAGCCTTAAACAGGGAGTAACCGGAAACACCATATATTTT
>.|TRBJ2-1|TRBV9|TRBD2
CASRLPGLANINEQFF
TGTGCCAGCAGGTTGCCGGGACTAGCGAATATCAATGAGCAGTTCTTC
>.|TRBJ1-5|TRBV5-6|.
CASSSGWNQPQHF
TGTGCCAGCAGCTCAGGGTGGAATCAGCCCCAGCATTTT
>few|TRBJ1-4|TRBV6-1|TRBD1
CASEDRPEKLFF
TGTGCCAGCGAGGACAGGCCCGAAAAACTGTTTTTT
>.|TRBJ1-6|TRBV9|.
CASSVSPGQFNSPLHF
TGTGCCAGCAGCGTAAGCCCCGGACAGTTCAATTCACCCCTCCACTTT
>.|TRBJ1-2|TRBV11-2|TRBD1
CASSDRTGGYGYTF
TGTGCCAGCAGCGATCGGACAGGGGGCTATGGCTACACCTTC
>.|TRBJ2-1|TRBV7-9|TRBD2
CASSSPPTSDHGNEQFF
TGTGCCAGCAGCTCACCCCCGACTAGCGATCATGGCAATGAGCAGTTCTTC
>once|TRBJ2-3|TRBV11-3|TRBD2
CASSFSGGVTDTQYF
TGTGCCAGCAGCTTTAGCGGGGGAGTCACAGATACGCAGTATTTT
>.|TRBJ2-5|TRBV11-1|TRBD1
CASSLEGAGETQYF
TGTGCCAGCAGCTTAGAGGGGGCCGGGGAGACCCAGTACTTC
>.|TRBJ2-3|TRBV7-8|.
CASSLVVVRSSTDTQYF
TGTGCCAGCAGCTTAGTGGTTGTCAGGTCGAGCACAGATACGCAGTATTTT
>.|TRBJ1-3|TRBV29-1|.
CSVATRFSGNTIYF
TGCAGCGTCGCTACTCGGTTCTCTGGAAACACCATATATTTT
>.|TRBJ2-5|TRBV10-1|TRBD2
CASSPGLAGVETQYF
TGCGCCAGCAGCCCCGGACTAGCGGGGGTAGAGACCCAGTACTTC
>.|TRBJ2-5|TRBV7-2|TRBD2
CASSFSGAGAFGKETQYF
TGTGCCAGCAGTTTCTCTGGAGCGGGAGCCTTCGGAAAAGAGACCCAGTACTTC
>.|TRBJ2-7|TRBV7-3|.
CASSLTAAGEQYF
TGTGCCAGCAGCTTAACAGCTGCCGGGGAGCAGTACTTC
>.|TRBJ2-5|TRBV7-9|.
CSSSPQETQYF
TGTTCCAGCAGCCCTCAAGAGACCCAGTACTTC
>.|TRBJ2-7|TRBV6-5|TRBD2
CASSYSPSGAYEQYF
TGTGCCAGCAGTTACTCGCCTAGCGGGGCCTACGAGCAGTACTTC
>.|TRBJ1-5|TRBV6-5|.
CASSTGLHQPQHF
TGTGCCAGCAGCACGGGTCTCCATCAGCCCCAGCATTTT
>few|TRBJ2-5|TRBV5-8|.
CASSQDSKETQYF
TGTGCCAGCAGCCAGGACTCGAAAGAGACCCAGTACTTC
>.|TRBJ1-1|TRBV7-2|.
CASSFQGNTEAFF
TGTGCCAGCAGCTTTCAGGGCAACACTGAAGCTTTCTTT
>once|TRBJ2-5|TRBV11-2|TRBD1
CASSWTGETQYF
TGTGCCAGCAGCTGGACAGGGGAGACCCAGTACTTC
>.|TRBJ2-7|TRBV19|.
CASSIDGNAVSYHEQYF
TGTGCCAGTAGTATTGACGGGAACGCCGTGAGTTACCACGAGCAGTACTTC
>.|TRBJ2-7|TRBV2|TRBD1
CASLGTGGIYEQYF
TGTGCCAGCCTAGGGACAGGGGGAATTTACGAGCAGTACTTC
>.|TRBJ1-5|TRBV6-1|TRBD1
CASSTDRGPNQPQHF
TGTGCCAGCAGTACGGACAGGGGGCCAAATCAGCCCCAGCATTTT
>.|TRBJ2-5|TRBV12-5|.
CASGVPGGEQYF
TGTGCTAGTGGTGTGCCAGGCGGGGAGCAGTACTTC